Below, one T cell receptor (beta chain) is given with its context. The antigen is undetermined. These data belong to a study of blood T cells in healthy people across ages. Whole-study findings and limits: Significant beta diversity loss was already apparent by age approximately 38, declining roughly linearly.

Through a sample-barcoded 5' primer and a J-beta primer mix, a second PCR was run for roughly 7 to 12 cycles. A 12-random-nucleotide template-switch adaptor tagged each cDNA molecule. TCRdb recomputed calls from the 5' RACE reads with MiXCR, one row per CDR3 protein. The sample yields about 1.4 million distinct CDR3 sequences, approximately 59% seen once. This CDR3 has 15 amino acids. The germline CDR1 and CDR2 sequences are MNHNY and SVGAGI (reference sequence). Trimming cost V 2 bases and J 1 base, with 11 bases left between them. What was sequenced was blood. This sequence originates from a young man in good health. V usage is TRBV6-6 and J usage is TRBJ2-5; D perhaps matches TRBD1 (6 bases). CDR3 region: CASSYVQGTQETQYF. Written as DNA, the CDR3 is TGTGCCAGCAGTTACGTACAGGGAACCCAAGAGACCCAGTACTTC.